These 22 T cell receptor beta chains were all obtained from the same sample, sequenced in a study of OX40 agonist ivuxolimab in advanced cancers. Here immunoSEQ multiplex PCR was the method, and the copy in TCRdb shows in-frame clones only, minus some. The data hold some 94,000 clones, with around nine tenths observed a single time. The sample consisted of CD4+ or CD8+ T cells sorted from blood, taken in a trial of the OX40 agonist ivuxolimab. The receptors were sampled from an adult with an advanced solid tumor such as melanoma, head and neck, liver or kidney cancer.

This chain connects TRBV7-9 to TRBJ2-1, with 11 bases matching TRBD2. The CDR3 is 15 amino acids. The germline CDR1 and CDR2 sequences are SEHNR and FQNEAQ (reference sequence). V shed 6 bases, J shed 5 bases, and the junction held 6 bases outside the gene matches. The CDR3 reads CASSYSGRGHNEQFF. CDR3 nucleotides: TGTGCCAGCAGTTATAGCGGGAGGGGGCACAATGAGCAGTTCTTC. Full variable domain (remainder filled in from reference TRBV7-9 and TRBJ2-1): DTGVSQNPRHKITKRGQNVTFRCDPISEHNRLYWYRQTLGQGPEFLTYFQNEAQLEKSRLLSDRFSAERPKGSFSTLEIQRTEQGDSAMYLCASSYSGRGHNEQFFGPGTRLTVL.

CDR3 DNA: TGTGCCAGCAGCTTAACGTCAGGGGAGCTGTTTTTT. Protein product: CASSLTSGELFF. This chain uses TRBV7-2 with TRBJ2-2; D call uncertain. V was clipped by 2 bases and J by 8 bases, with 6 bases between them. This CDR3 spans 12 amino acids. Germline CDR1 reads SGHTA; CDR2 reads FQGNSA.

The chain combines TRBV10-3 with TRBJ2-3; D is unresolved. Deletions cut 5 bases from V and 4 bases from J, with 7 bases between. CDR1 is ENHRY and CDR2 is SYGVKD in the germline V gene. CDR3 length: 12 residues. The chain's CDR3 is CAISFGPDTQYF. The CDR3 region has the DNA TGTGCCATCAGTTTTGGTCCAGATACGCAGTATTTT.

The chain employs TRBV9 and TRBJ2-7, with a tentative D call TRBD1 (5 bases). Germline V CDR1 and CDR2: SGDLS, YYNGEE. Trimming shortened V by 0 bases and J by 3 bases, and 16 bases separated the two germline ends. This CDR3 has 16 amino acids. CDR3 in DNA: TGTGCCAGCAGCGTAGGGGGCAGGAATAGTTACTACGAGCAGTACTTC. Its protein product is CASSVGGRNSYYEQYF.

V gene TRBV28 combines with J gene TRBJ2-3; 9 nucleotides line up with TRBD1. The V gene end was trimmed by 5 bases and the J gene end by 8 bases; junction bases not matched to a gene: 14. Looked up from germline, CDR1 is MDHEN and CDR2 is SYDVKM. CDR3 length: 16 residues. The CDR3 region is CASSPSLTGGLGTQYF. The DNA of the CDR3 is TGTGCCAGCAGTCCATCTTTGACAGGGGGTTTAGGTACGCAGTATTTT.

The J gene is TRBJ1-3, the V gene TRBV6-5; tentatively, D is TRBD1 (5 bases). The germline gives CDR1 MNHEY, CDR2 SVGAGI. The CDR3 consists of 15 residues. Trimming took 6 bases from V and 2 from J, leaving 14 bases between them. The CDR3 sequence is CASSLGVAAGNTIYF. The CDR3 DNA reads TGTGCCAGCAGCCTAGGGGTTGCGGCTGGAAACACCATATATTTT.

The chain carries TRBV6-5 and TRBJ2-2; TRBD1 might be the D (5 bases). V lost 7 bases, J lost 1 base, and 7 bases lay in between. Germline V CDR1 and CDR2: MNHEY, SVGAGI. The CDR3 extends over 13 amino acids. The CDR3 protein is CASNGQNTGELFF. The CDR3 nucleotides read TGTGCCAGCAACGGACAGAACACCGGGGAGCTGTTTTTT.

The chain carries TRBV9 and TRBJ2-1; 7 bases match TRBD2. The ends lost 4 bases at V and 0 bases at J; junction bases unmatched: 10. The germline CDR1 and CDR2 sequences are SGDLS and YYNGEE. The CDR3 sequence is 17 residues long. The CDR3 region is CASSRGLQSISYNEQFF. In nucleotides, the CDR3 is TGTGCCAGCAGCCGGGGACTACAGAGCATCTCCTACAATGAGCAGTTCTTC.

This clone came up many times. The CDR3 DNA reads as TGCGCCAGCAGCCTCCTGGACGCACCGTTAGCTTTCTTT. It specifies CASSLLDAPLAFF. This rearrangement joins TRBV5-1 to TRBJ1-1; D is unresolved. This CDR3 spans 13 amino acids. V was shortened by 4 bases and J by 10 bases, with 17 bases between the two germline ends. Germline-derived CDR1 and CDR2 are SGHRS and YFSETQ.

The V call is TRBV7-2, the J call TRBJ1-2; D may be TRBD1 (6 bases). From germline, CDR1 is SGHTA and CDR2 FQGNSA. The CDR3 is made up of 13 amino acids. V dropped 6 bases and J dropped 13 bases, with 21 bases sitting between them. The CDR3 here is CASSPGGGRIFTF. DNA of the CDR3: TGTGCCAGCAGTCCTGGAGGGGGTAGGATTTTCACCTTC.

V usage is TRBV15 and J usage is TRBJ1-5; 8 bases are a match to TRBD1. V dropped 3 bases and J dropped 6; count of bases not matched to a gene: 16. Germline CDR1 LNHNV, CDR2 YYDKDF (reference sequence). The CDR3 loop spans 18 amino acids. CDR3 amino acids: CATSSDGQGLGRIQPQHF. The CDR3 DNA reads TGTGCCACCAGCAGTGACGGACAGGGCCTAGGACGAATTCAGCCCCAGCATTTT. The whole variable domain, filled in from reference TRBV15 and TRBJ1-5, reads DAMVIQNPRYQVTQFGKPVTLSCSQTLNHNVMYWYQQKSSQAPKLLFHYYDKDFNNEADTPDNFQSRRPNTSFCFLDIRSPGLGDTAMYLCATSSDGQGLGRIQPQHFGDGTRLSIL.

The CDR3 sequence is CAISGADTQYF. CDR3 in DNA: TGTGCCATCAGTGGGGCAGATACGCAGTATTTT. This chain joins TRBV10-3 and TRBJ2-3, with D unclear. V lost 4 bases to trimming and J lost 4 bases, with 3 bases between them. CDR3 length: 11 amino acids. Germline V gives CDR1 ENHRY, CDR2 SYGVKD.

This sequence joins TRBV7-2 and TRBJ2-1; D is unresolved. The CDR3 runs 16 residues. Trimming left V 1 base short and J 7 bases short, with 17 bases between. Germline V gene lookup returns CDR1 SGHTA and CDR2 FQGNSA. CDR3 DNA: TGTGCCAGCAGCTTAGTCTTGGCGCGGATGAGGAATGAGCAGTTCTTC. The encoded protein is CASSLVLARMRNEQFF.

This rearrangement joins TRBV11-3 to TRBJ2-3; possible D gene TRBD2, 5 bases. Germline-derived CDR1 and CDR2 are SGHNT and YENEEA. The ends were cut back, 1 base at V and 3 bases at J, with 14 bases in the middle. This CDR3 is built from 16 residues. The CDR3 DNA sequence: TGTGCCAGCAGCTTAGGGCTAGCATTACTGACAGATACGCAGTATTTT. It specifies CASSLGLALLTDTQYF.

This clone was picked up many times. The chain couples TRBV7-9 to TRBJ1-1; D possibly corresponds to TRBD1 (5 bases). CDR1 SEHNR and CDR2 FQNEAQ come from the germline V gene (reference sequence). The CDR3 is 14 residues long. Trimming stripped 3 bases from V and 7 bases from J, with 15 bases between. The chain's CDR3 is CASSFPPGVLEAFF. In nucleotides, the CDR3 is TGTGCCAGCAGCTTCCCCCCGGGGGTGCTTGAAGCTTTCTTT. Drawing the rest from reference TRBV7-9 and TRBJ1-1, the complete variable domain is DTGVSQNPRHKITKRGQNVTFRCDPISEHNRLYWYRQTLGQGPEFLTYFQNEAQLEKSRLLSDRFSAERPKGSFSTLEIQRTEQGDSAMYLCASSFPPGVLEAFFGQGTRLTVV.

DNA of the CDR3: TGTGCCAGCTCACCACCTCGGATCCAGCAAGAGACCCAGTACTTC. This translates into CASSPPRIQQETQYF. The chain recombines TRBV18 with TRBJ2-5; D unresolved. CDR3 length equals 15 residues. Trimming pared 0 bases from V and 2 bases from J, leaving 10 bases between. The germline V gene has CDR1 KGHSH and CDR2 LQKENI.

The V and J genes are TRBV4-1 and TRBJ1-1, with D hard to call. V lost 2 bases and J lost 5, with 12 bases in between. The CDR3 sequence is 14 residues long. Germline CDR1 is MGHRA and CDR2 is YSYEKL. CDR3 DNA sequence: TGCGCCAGCAGCCAACTTAGGAAGCCTACTGAAGCTTTCTTT. This gives the protein CASSQLRKPTEAFF.

The J gene is TRBJ2-2, the V gene TRBV9, with 8 bases identical to TRBD1. The CDR3 has 17 amino acids. Germline V gene sequence: CDR1 SGDLS, CDR2 YYNGEE. Unmatched junction bases numbered 12, after V lost 6 bases and J lost 2 bases. The CDR3 DNA follows: TGTGCCAGCACCCGGTACTCAGGGGGCGGAAACACCGGGGAGCTGTTTTTT. Its protein product is CASTRYSGGGNTGELFF.

This chain connects TRBV5-6 to TRBJ2-5; D possibly corresponds to TRBD1 (6 bases). The J call may be wrong; the DNA end is better matched by TRBJ2-7. The CDR3 has 14 residues. Looked up from germline, CDR1 is SGHDT and CDR2 is YYEEEE. CDR3 DNA: TGTGCCAGCAGCTTGGTCGGACAGCCTCTCGAGCAGTACTTC. Protein sequence: CASSLVGQPLEQYF.

V usage is TRBV28 and J usage is TRBJ1-2; 8 bases map to TRBD1. This CDR3 spans 15 amino acids. Germline CDR1 reads MDHEN; CDR2 reads SYDVKM. With 5 bases clipped from V and 3 bases from J, the junction kept 8 bases outside the gene matches. DNA of the CDR3: TGTGCCAGCAGTCCCCTCGCAGGGGGCGACTATGGCTACACCTTC. This codes for CASSPLAGGDYGYTF.

The chain carries TRBV6-5 and TRBJ1-2; 9 bases map to TRBD1. V was pared by 4 bases and J by 2 bases, with 5 bases of the junction left unmatched. The CDR3 is 15 residues long. From germline, CDR1 is MNHEY and CDR2 SVGAGI. The CDR3 sequence is CASSLPGQGNYGYTF. The CDR3 DNA reads as TGTGCCAGCAGTTTACCGGGACAGGGAAACTATGGCTACACCTTC.

The chain recombines TRBV4-2 with TRBJ1-3; 8 bases are a match to TRBD1. This CDR3 contains 16 residues. Unmatched junction bases numbered 5, after V lost 2 bases and J lost 2 bases. The V gene's germline CDR1 is LGHNA and CDR2 YNFKEQ. The CDR3 protein is CASSQLGQGAGNTIYF. The CDR3 DNA follows: TGTGCCAGCAGCCAACTCGGACAGGGCGCTGGAAACACCATATATTTT.